These 26 T cell receptor beta chains share one sample of origin, sequenced in a study of T cell changes during pregnancy in multiple sclerosis. Clones were sequenced by immunoSEQ multiplex PCR, and TCRdb holds only the in-frame ones, with some missing. Among 30,000 to 35,000 clones listed, around nine tenths were seen once. Source: CD8+ T cells from peripheral blood mononuclear cells, taken in the third trimester of pregnancy. These receptors were collected from a female donor with multiple sclerosis, enrolled in a pregnancy study.

The rearrangement uses TRBV4-3 and TRBJ1-5; no firm D call. CDR1 is LGHNA and CDR2 is YSLEER in the germline V gene. V shed 0 bases and J shed 0 bases, with 6 bases lying between them. The CDR3 spans 15 residues. The DNA for the CDR3 is TGCGCCAGCAGCCAAGAAGCGAATAGCAATCAGCCCCAGCATTTT. This translates into CASSQEANSNQPQHF.

This clone came up once. The chain has TRBV16 and TRBJ2-7; D is unclear. Germline V lookup: CDR1 KGHSY, CDR2 FQNENV. V lost 2 bases and J 3 bases, leaving 8 bases between the germline ends. There are 13 residues in the CDR3. CDR3 residues: CASSQVASYEQYF. CDR3 DNA: TGTGCCAGCAGCCAAGTAGCTAGCTACGAGCAGTACTTC.

The chain combines TRBV2 with TRBJ1-4, with 9 positions matching TRBD1. Germline CDR1 SNHLY, CDR2 FYNNEI. The CDR3 has 15 amino acids. Losses at the gene ends were 7 bases for V and 6 bases for J; bases not matched to a gene: 9. The CDR3 region is CASIRRDRVDEKLFF. CDR3 coding DNA: TGTGCCAGCATCCGCCGGGACAGGGTTGATGAAAAACTGTTTTTT.

The chain has TRBV7-9 and TRBJ1-1, with TRBD1 matching 7 bases. Germline V CDR1 and CDR2: SEHNR, FQNEAQ (reference sequence). This CDR3 comprises 12 residues. Germline trimming cut 10 bases from V and 4 bases from J; bases unmatched to any gene: 6. CDR3 sequence (DNA): TGTGCCATCGGACAGGTTTCCACTGAAGCTTTCTTT. Translated, it gives CAIGQVSTEAFF.

CDR3 sequence (DNA): TGCGCCAGCAGCCCCGGAGAGTTCGCTTATTCACCCCTCCACTTT. The encoded protein is CASSPGEFAYSPLHF. The chain uses TRBV4-1 and TRBJ1-6; D gene unclear. In germline, CDR1 is MGHRA, CDR2 YSYEKL. V was cut by 4 bases and J by 8 bases, with 15 bases left in between. The CDR3 spans 15 residues.

The rearrangement joins TRBV13 to TRBJ2-7; 9 bases agree with TRBD2. Germline assignment: CDR1 PRHDT and CDR2 FYEKMQ (reference sequence). This CDR3 spans 15 amino acids. V lost 3 bases and J lost 3; bases outside the gene matches: 6. The CDR3 DNA reads as TGTGCCAGCAGCTTCACGACTAGCGGACACTACGAGCAGTACTTC. This sequence encodes CASSFTTSGHYEQYF.

The V and J genes are TRBV9 and TRBJ2-7; 7 bases line up with TRBD2. Losses at the gene ends were 3 bases for V and 6 bases for J; bases not matched to a gene: 3. The CDR3 loop spans 12 amino acids. Germline V gene lookup returns CDR1 SGDLS and CDR2 YYNGEE. The CDR3 DNA sequence: TGTGCCAGCAGCGCCTCGGGAGGCGAGCAGTACTTC. Amino acids: CASSASGGEQYF.

The V call is TRBV7-9, the J call TRBJ2-7, with 7 bases matching TRBD1. This CDR3 region has 13 residues. Germline loops: CDR1 SEHNR, CDR2 FQNEAQ (reference sequence). V dropped 5 bases and J dropped 4; count of bases not matched to a gene: 5. The CDR3 reads CASSGPGQYEQYF. CDR3 in DNA: TGTGCCAGCAGCGGGCCGGGACAGTACGAGCAGTACTTC.

V and J are TRBV5-6 and TRBJ2-2; 10 bases agree with TRBD1. Germline lookup yields CDR1 SGHDT and CDR2 YYEEEE. The V gene end was trimmed by 0 bases and the J gene end by 5 bases; junction bases not matched to a gene: 4. The CDR3 consists of 16 residues. CDR3 in DNA: TGTGCCAGCAGCTTGGGGACAGGGGGTCGGACCGGGGAGCTGTTTTTT. Translated: CASSLGTGGRTGELFF.

J is TRBJ1-5 and V is TRBV18; D perhaps matches TRBD1 (6 bases). Germline assignment: CDR1 KGHSH and CDR2 LQKENI. The CDR3 has 15 amino acids. Trimming took off 3 bases at V and 0 bases at J, with 9 bases between the two ends. CDR3 nucleotide sequence: TGTGCCAGCTCACCGCAGGGACATAGCAATCAGCCCCAGCATTTT. Its translation: CASSPQGHSNQPQHF.

The J gene is TRBJ2-1, the V gene TRBV13, with 7 bases matching TRBD1. Per the germline V gene, CDR1 is PRHDT and CDR2 is FYEKMQ (reference sequence). The CDR3 loop spans 18 amino acids. The trim removed 6 bases at V and 9 bases at J, leaving 23 bases unmatched. As DNA, the CDR3 is TGTGCCAGCAGTCCAGACAGGGCAAGGACTCGTGGAGGTGTTGAGCAGTTCTTC. Amino acid sequence: CASSPDRARTRGGVEQFF.

The chain employs TRBV27 and TRBJ2-5, with 14 bases aligning to TRBD2. This CDR3 is built from 14 residues. Germline values: CDR1 MNHEY, CDR2 SMNVEV (reference sequence). Trimming removed 6 bases from V and 5 bases from J; junction bases left unmatched: 2. Here the CDR3 reads CASRGLAGDETQYF. The DNA of the CDR3 is TGTGCCAGCAGGGGACTAGCGGGGGACGAGACCCAGTACTTC.

The chain links TRBV5-4 to TRBJ1-1; no clear D gene. CDR3 size: 13 residues. Germline lookup yields CDR1 SGHNT and CDR2 YYREEE (reference sequence). V was shortened by 4 bases and J by 1 base, with 8 bases between the two germline ends. CDR3 nucleotide sequence: TGTGCCAGCAGCCCCCGGGGGAACACTGAAGCTTTCTTT. Protein product: CASSPRGNTEAFF.

This chain uses TRBV19 with TRBJ2-5, with 7 bases identical to TRBD1. With V trimmed by 8 bases and J by 0 bases, 0 bases remained unmatched. CDR1 and CDR2 (germline): LNHDA, SQIVND (reference sequence). This CDR3 spans 12 amino acids. The CDR3 DNA sequence: TGTGCCAGTGGACAGGACCAAGAGACCCAGTACTTC. This encodes CASGQDQETQYF.

This clone was observed a single time. J is TRBJ2-1 and V is TRBV4-3, with TRBD1 identical over 7 bases. The CDR3 covers 15 residues. Trimming took 1 base from V and 4 from J; bases not matched to a gene: 4. Per the germline V gene, CDR1 is LGHNA and CDR2 is YSLEER. The CDR3: CASSQVQGDYNEQFF. In nucleotides, the CDR3 is TGCGCCAGCAGCCAAGTCCAGGGGGATTACAATGAGCAGTTCTTC.

The genes are TRBV12-5 and TRBJ1-3; no clear D gene. The germline V and J ends were trimmed by 0 bases and 0 bases, with 12 bases remaining between them. The CDR3 has 17 amino acids. Germline V gene sequence: CDR1 LGHNT, CDR2 FRNRAP. The CDR3 reads CASGLVDPTISGNTIYF. In DNA, the CDR3 is TGTGCTAGTGGTTTGGTTGATCCGACAATCTCTGGAAACACCATATATTTT.

The J gene is TRBJ1-2, the V gene TRBV7-9, with a tentative D call TRBD1 (5 bases). The germline V gene has CDR1 SEHNR and CDR2 FQNEAQ (reference sequence). Trimming took 7 bases from V and 4 from J, leaving 16 bases between them. The CDR3 is made up of 14 amino acids. The CDR3 loop is CASIPKGLGYGYTF. In DNA, the CDR3 is TGTGCCAGCATTCCAAAGGGGCTCGGCTATGGCTACACCTTC.

This clone has a single count. The chain employs TRBV4-3 and TRBJ2-7; 12 nucleotides match TRBD2. The length of the CDR3 is 16 residues. Germline V CDR1 and CDR2: LGHNA, YSLEER. V shed 3 bases and J 7 bases; nucleotides not matched to a gene: 10. The CDR3 region is CASSQVLAGGVGEQYF. The CDR3 DNA is TGCGCCAGCAGCCAGGTACTAGCGGGGGGTGTAGGGGAGCAGTACTTC.

The genes are TRBV15 and TRBJ1-2; D may be TRBD1 (6 bases). The CDR3 is 14 amino acids. Germline loops: CDR1 LNHNV, CDR2 YYDKDF (reference sequence). V gave up 5 bases and J gave up 3 bases, with 13 bases separating them. Here the CDR3 DNA reads TGTGCCACCAGCTCCCCCGGGACATACTATGGCTACACCTTC. Translated, it gives CATSSPGTYYGYTF.

The sample holds a few counts of this clone. The J gene is TRBJ1-4, the V gene TRBV6-4, with 8 nucleotides matching TRBD1. Germline CDR1 is MRHNA and CDR2 is SNTAGT. The CDR3 is 14 residues long. V was pared by 5 bases and J by 5 bases, with 4 bases of the junction left unmatched. DNA for the CDR3: TGTGCCAGCAGTTCCGGGACAGGAAATGAAAAACTGTTTTTT. This encodes CASSSGTGNEKLFF.

Concerning this clone: One junction end disagrees with the germline gene, perhaps due to a read error. The CDR3 bases are TGTGCTAGCAGCTTAGGCGCAGGGGGCGAGCAGTACTTC. Protein: CASSLGAGGEQYF. This chain connects TRBV7-7 to TRBJ2-7, with 7 positions matching TRBD1. CDR3 length equals 13 residues. Per the germline V gene, CDR1 is SSHAT and CDR2 is FNYEAQ (reference sequence).

J is TRBJ2-1 and V is TRBV7-9; D unresolved. The CDR3 has 13 amino acids. Germline loops: CDR1 SEHNR, CDR2 FQNEAQ (reference sequence). Trimming took 1 base from V and 6 from J, leaving 7 bases between them. The CDR3 region is CASSLVSRNEQFF. In nucleotides, the CDR3 is TGTGCCAGCAGCTTAGTATCGCGCAATGAGCAGTTCTTC.

The chain uses TRBV13 and TRBJ1-1; no reliable D call. V lost 7 bases to trimming and J lost 3 bases, with 12 bases between them. CDR3 length: 13 residues. Per the germline V gene, CDR1 is PRHDT and CDR2 is FYEKMQ (reference sequence). The CDR3 DNA follows: TGTGCCAGCAAAGGAGGTGGAGACACTGAAGCTTTCTTT. Amino acid sequence: CASKGGGDTEAFF. The complete variable domain, with remaining parts taken from reference TRBV13 and TRBJ1-1, reads AAGVIQSPRHLIKEKRETATLKCYPIPRHDTVYWYQQGPGQDPQFLISFYEKMQSDKGSIPDRFSAQQFSDYHSELNMSSLELGDSALYFCASKGGGDTEAFFGQGTRLTVV.

The V and J genes are TRBV7-2 and TRBJ2-2; D is possibly TRBD1 (5 bases). Trimming pared 2 bases from V and 4 bases from J, leaving 11 bases between. There are 15 residues in the CDR3. The germline V gene encodes CDR1 SGHTA and CDR2 FQGNSA. The CDR3, as DNA: TGTGCCAGCAGCTTATCAGGGTTCGCCACCGGGGAGCTGTTTTTT. Its translation is CASSLSGFATGELFF. Variable domain in full (rest from reference TRBV7-2 and TRBJ2-2): GAGVSQSPSNKVTEKGKDVELRCDPISGHTALYWYRQSLGQGLEFLIYFQGNSAPDKSGLPSDRFSAERTGGSVSTLTIQRTQQEDSAVYLCASSLSGFATGELFFGEGSRLTVL.

The genes are TRBV4-2 and TRBJ1-1, with 10 bases fitting TRBD1. Germline V gives CDR1 LGHNA, CDR2 YNFKEQ. V dropped 4 bases and J dropped 7; count of bases not matched to a gene: 6. This CDR3 contains 14 residues. CDR3 amino acids: CASSRGTGADEAFF. The CDR3 region has the DNA TGTGCCAGCAGCCGTGGGACAGGGGCGGATGAAGCTTTCTTT.

J is TRBJ2-7 and V is TRBV30; 9 nucleotides agree with TRBD1. The CDR3 contains 13 residues. Trimming removed 4 bases from V and 3 bases from J; junction bases left unmatched: 4. Germline-derived CDR1 and CDR2 are GTSNPN and SVGIG (reference sequence). The chain's CDR3 is CAWIETGGYEQYF. As DNA, the CDR3 is TGTGCCTGGATAGAGACAGGGGGCTACGAGCAGTACTTC.